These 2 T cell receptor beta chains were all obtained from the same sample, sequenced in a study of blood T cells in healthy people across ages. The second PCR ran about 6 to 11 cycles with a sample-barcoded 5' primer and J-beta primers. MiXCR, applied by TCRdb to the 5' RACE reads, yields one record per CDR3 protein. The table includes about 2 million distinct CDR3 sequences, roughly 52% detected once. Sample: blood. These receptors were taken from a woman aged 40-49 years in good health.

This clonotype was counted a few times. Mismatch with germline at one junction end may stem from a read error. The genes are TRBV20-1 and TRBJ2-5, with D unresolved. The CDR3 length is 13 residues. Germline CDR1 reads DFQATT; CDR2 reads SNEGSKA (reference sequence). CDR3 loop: CSAAPVGKETQYF. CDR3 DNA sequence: TGCAGTGCGGCACCCGTAGGGAAAGAGACTCAGTACTTC.

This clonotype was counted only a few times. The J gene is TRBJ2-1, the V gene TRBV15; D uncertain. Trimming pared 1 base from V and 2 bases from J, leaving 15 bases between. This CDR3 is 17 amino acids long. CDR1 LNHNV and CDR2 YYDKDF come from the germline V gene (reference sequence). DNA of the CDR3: TGTGCCACCAGCAGAGTGCCGCCCAAAGACACCTACAATGAGCAGTTCTTC. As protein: CATSRVPPKDTYNEQFF.